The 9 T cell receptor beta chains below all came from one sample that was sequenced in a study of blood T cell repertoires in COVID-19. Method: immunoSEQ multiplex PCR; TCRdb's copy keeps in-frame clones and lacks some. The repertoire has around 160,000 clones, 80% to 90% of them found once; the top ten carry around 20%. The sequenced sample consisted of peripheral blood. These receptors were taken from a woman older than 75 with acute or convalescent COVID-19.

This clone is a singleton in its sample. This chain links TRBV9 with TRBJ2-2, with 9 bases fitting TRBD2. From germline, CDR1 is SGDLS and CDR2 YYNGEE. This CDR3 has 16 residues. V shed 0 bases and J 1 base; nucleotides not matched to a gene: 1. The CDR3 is CASSVGGGVNTGELFF. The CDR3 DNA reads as TGTGCCAGCAGCGTAGGCGGGGGGGTGAACACCGGGGAGCTGTTTTTT.

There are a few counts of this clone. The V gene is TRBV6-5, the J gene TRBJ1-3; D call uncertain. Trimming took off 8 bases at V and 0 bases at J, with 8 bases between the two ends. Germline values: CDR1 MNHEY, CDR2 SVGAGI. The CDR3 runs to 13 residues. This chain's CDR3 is CASSLLSGNTIYF. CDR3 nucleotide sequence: TGTGCCAGCTCATTACTCTCTGGAAACACCATATATTTT.

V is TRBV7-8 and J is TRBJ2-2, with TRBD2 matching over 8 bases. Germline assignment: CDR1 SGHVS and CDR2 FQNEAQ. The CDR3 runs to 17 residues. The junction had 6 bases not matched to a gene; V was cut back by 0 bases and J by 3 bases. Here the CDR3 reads CASSLARSGAYTGELFF. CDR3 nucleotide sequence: TGTGCCAGCAGCTTAGCGCGTAGCGGGGCGTACACCGGGGAGCTGTTTTTT. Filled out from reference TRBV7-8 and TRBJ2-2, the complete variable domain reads GAGVSQSPRYKVAKRGQDVALRCDPISGHVSLFWYQQALGQGPEFLTYFQNEAQLDKSGLPSDRFFAERPEGSVSTLKIQRTQQEDSAVYLCASSLARSGAYTGELFFGEGSRLTVL.

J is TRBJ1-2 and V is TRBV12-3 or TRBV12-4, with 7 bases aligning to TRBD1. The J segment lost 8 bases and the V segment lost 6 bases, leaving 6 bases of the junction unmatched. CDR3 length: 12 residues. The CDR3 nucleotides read TGTGCCAGCAGGTTCGGGACAGACGGCTACACCTTC. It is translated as CASRFGTDGYTF.

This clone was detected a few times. The CDR3 DNA is TGTGCCAGCAGAGCCTTTACAGGGGGGAATCAGCCCCAGCATTTT. This sequence encodes CASRAFTGGNQPQHF. The rearrangement joins TRBV2 to TRBJ1-5, with 8 bases fitting TRBD1. The CDR3 has 15 amino acids. Germline V gives CDR1 SNHLY, CDR2 FYNNEI. V was clipped by 6 bases and J by 4 bases; unmatched bases: 8.

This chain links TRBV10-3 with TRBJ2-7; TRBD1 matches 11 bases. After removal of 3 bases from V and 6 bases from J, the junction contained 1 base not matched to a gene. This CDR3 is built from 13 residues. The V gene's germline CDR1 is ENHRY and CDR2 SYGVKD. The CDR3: CAISDGQGAEQYF. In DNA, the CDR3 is TGTGCCATCAGTGATGGACAGGGGGCCGAGCAGTACTTC.

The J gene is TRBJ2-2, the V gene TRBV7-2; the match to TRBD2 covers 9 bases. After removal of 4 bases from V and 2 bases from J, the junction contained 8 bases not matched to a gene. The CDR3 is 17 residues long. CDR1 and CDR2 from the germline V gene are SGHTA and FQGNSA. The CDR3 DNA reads TGTGCCAGCAGCTACCGGGGGACTAGCCTTAACACCGGGGAGCTGTTTTTT. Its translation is CASSYRGTSLNTGELFF.

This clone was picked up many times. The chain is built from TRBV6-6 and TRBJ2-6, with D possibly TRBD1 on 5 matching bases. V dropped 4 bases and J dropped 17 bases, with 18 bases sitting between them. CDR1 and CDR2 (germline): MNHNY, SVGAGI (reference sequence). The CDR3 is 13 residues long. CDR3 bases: TGTGCCAGCAGTTCACACAGACAGCCAACGGTGACTTTC. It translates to CASSSHRQPTVTF.

In nucleotides, the CDR3 is TGTGCCAGCAGCACCGGGACAACCACAGATACGCAGTATTTT. Its protein product is CASSTGTTTDTQYF. The J gene is TRBJ2-3, the V gene TRBV7-2, with TRBD1 as a possible D gene (6 bases). V was shortened by 5 bases and J by 2 bases, with 11 bases between the two germline ends. The CDR3 is 14 amino acids. In germline, CDR1 is SGHTA, CDR2 FQGNSA.